Below are 2 T cell receptor beta chains sequenced from a single sample in a study of OX40 agonist ivuxolimab in advanced cancers. Here immunoSEQ multiplex PCR was the method, and the copy in TCRdb shows in-frame clones only, minus some. The profile shows roughly 93,000 clones, under 95% of them singletons. The sample in question was CD4+ or CD8+ T cells sorted from blood, obtained in a trial of the OX40 agonist ivuxolimab. The receptors were gathered from an adult with an advanced solid tumor such as melanoma, head and neck, liver or kidney cancer.

The chain joins TRBV4-2 to TRBJ2-7; TRBD1 or TRBD2 may be the D gene (6 bases each). The CDR3 covers 15 residues. With 1 base removed from V and 0 bases from J, the gap between germline ends came to 10 bases. Germline CDR1 is LGHNA and CDR2 is YNFKEQ. The CDR3 protein is CASSQATGASYEQYF. The CDR3 bases are TGTGCCAGCAGCCAAGCCACGGGGGCCTCCTACGAGCAGTACTTC.

This chain uses TRBV6-1 with TRBJ2-3; 7 nucleotides match TRBD1. The germline V gene encodes CDR1 MNHNS and CDR2 SASEGT. The CDR3 covers 15 residues. V shed 7 bases and J 5 bases; nucleotides not matched to a gene: 12. The CDR3 spells CASKPGTAGGDTQYF. CDR3 nucleotides: TGTGCCAGCAAGCCCGGGACAGCTGGGGGAGATACGCAGTATTTT.